This entry describes one T cell receptor (beta chain). The V and J ends lost 2 bases and 5 bases respectively, with 11 bases between them. Germline V lookup: CDR1 KGHSH, CDR2 LQKENI. This CDR3 has 14 amino acids. The data stem from a study of blood T cell repertoires in COVID-19. In the study overall: Italy, Spain and the United States were the sources of the convalescent and acute COVID-19 samples.

The authors' processing: Cell counts per sample came from amplifying reference gene primers. The repertoire was sequenced with immunoSEQ multiplex PCR; TCRdb's copy has only in-frame clones and lacks some. That table gives V, J and clone size, and the DNA gave D and trimming. Among tens of thousands of clones listed, approximately 83% were seen once. The source material was peripheral blood. This receptor was identified in a man in his sixties or seventies with acute or convalescent COVID-19. This chain uses TRBV18 with TRBJ2-3, with D possibly matching TRBD1 (5 bases). CDR3 amino acids: CASSPIQGGDTQYF. As DNA, the CDR3 is TGTGCCAGCTCACCAATCCAGGGTGGAGATACGCAGTATTTT.